The T cell receptor beta chain under discussion was sequenced for a study of Ad26.COV2.S vaccination and SARS-CoV-2 variants (dated by TCRdb to about 2021). About the investigation overall: Donors in the vaccine arm were drawn from COV1001, a phase I-IIa trial of Ad26.COV2.S in healthy adults that was multicentre, randomized, double-blind and placebo-controlled. Trial participants were randomized into five groups of five, in which low-dose or high-dose Ad26.COV2.S was given once or twice, or placebo was given on both occasions. Investigators remained blinded to trial group allocation during experiments and outcome assessment. A total of 32 samples were included in the TCR-sequenced set, comprising some 20 Ad26.COV2.S vaccine recipients, 5 placebo recipients and 8 SARS-CoV-2 convalescent individuals. Sequencing of the TCRbeta repertoire served to evaluate the specificity and breadth of SARS-CoV-2-reactive T cell receptors following Ad26.COV2.S vaccination. Ad26.COV2.S was given intramuscularly at 5x10^10 or 1x10^11 viral particles, as a single shot or as two shots 56 days apart. The investigation overall reported the following: Higher spike-specific TCR breadth was observed in Ad26.COV2.S recipients than in placebo recipients (P = 0.0014). Non-spike TCR breadth was comparable between vaccine and placebo recipients, consistent with the vaccine containing only spike. Substantial breadth of spike-specific CD8+ and CD4+ T cell responses was reported after vaccination. Comparing responses between vaccine doses or regimens was not something the study was powered to do. The authors noted that total T cell responses may have been underestimated by the TCR breadth and depth analyses.

Read against the paper, the sample's treatment or condition label means: some 20 received Ad26.COV2.S at low or high dose, single or two shots; about 5 received placebo; per-sample allocation not given. Repertoires of vaccine and placebo recipients were sequenced from samples taken on day 63 after the first injection. In Cohort 1b, roughly 26 adults aged 18-55 years were enrolled at a single site in Boston, USA, between 29 July and 7 August 2020. Ad26.COV2.S consisted of a replication-incompetent adenovirus type 26 vector by which a prefusion-stabilized SARS-CoV-2 spike protein from the original Wuhan strain was expressed. Inclusive of the bounding cysteine and phenylalanine, the CDR3 is 15 residues long. The retained sequence is limited to the CDR3, 45 bases, with the frame set at the first base. Sequences SGDLS (CDR1) and YYNGEE (CDR2) are obtained from the germline V gene. Trimming takes 4 bases from V and 0 bases from J, and the germline ends sit 8 bases apart.

TCRbeta CDR3 regions were sequenced with the immunoSEQ Assay. After extraction, genomic DNA underwent amplification by bias-controlled multiplex PCR, followed by high-throughput sequencing. The original pipeline was this. Collapsing and filtering of sequences were performed to quantify the absolute abundance of each unique TCRbeta CDR3 region. Usable DNA was measured by amplifying reference genes present in all nucleated cells, and TCRbeta template counts were normalized to that usable DNA to estimate T cell fraction. Repertoire TCRs were annotated as SARS-CoV-2-specific when V gene, CDR3 amino acid sequence and J gene were exactly matched to a known reactive TCR set. The reference SARS-CoV-2 TCR set came from MIRA and was filtered for enrichment in COVID-19-positive ImmuneCODE repertoires, removing public or cross-reactive TCRs. Using the MIRA antigens, annotated TCRs were further analysed by specific ORF or by position within an ORF. Depth was the summed frequency of annotated unique rearrangements, while breadth was defined as annotated unique rearrangements over total unique productive rearrangements. Two-sided Wilcoxon rank-sum tests were used to compare TCR breadth between groups. Drawn from immuneACCESS, this table holds only the in-frame rearrangements with V and J called that TCRdb kept. Clones are partly lost; checked studies trace under half to an unresolved V gene and leave the rest unexplained. For V, J and clone size, that table is used; D and trimming come from the DNA. The sample table records 400,000 to 500,000 clones; approximately 88% of these occur just once. The ten largest clones add up to roughly 4% of the sample.

Regarding this clone: Its antigen is still unknown. No base qualities exist here, and no much larger clone lies one base off it.

This clonotype was sampled from a person aged 18-60 years who received the Ad26.COV2.S COVID-19 vaccine or a placebo. The source material was peripheral blood, sampled in a trial of Ad26.COV2.S vaccine versus placebo. The rearranged chain carries TRBV9 and TRBJ2-6; there is no confident call for the D gene. The nucleotide sequence is TGTGCCAGCAGCTGGACGTACTCTGGGGCCAACGTCCTGACTTTC. Its product reads: CASSWTYSGANVLTF.